This TCR beta chain was captured by sequencing in a study of blood T cell repertoires in COVID-19 (dated by TCRdb to 2019 to 2021). As for the study more broadly: The collaborator samples originated in the United States, Italy and Spain and spanned the acute and convalescent phases of COVID-19. A freely available public database, intended as a resource for researchers studying the immune response to SARS-CoV-2, is where the repertoires were released. The prospective study material was composed of cDNA or gDNA derived from T cells, B-cell-depleted T cells, or PBMCs. A de-identified subject ID, COVID-19 status, age in years and sex were almost always included in the sample metadata. The samples were drawn from the first 160 participants of the ongoing ImmuneRACE study and from over 950 subjects provided by 6 global collaborators. Where HLA class I and class II types were available, the types were taken from metadata supplied by the sample provider, not from assay-based typing. Deeply sampled blood TCRbeta repertoires from subjects exposed to, actively infected with, or recovered from COVID-19 were included in the dataset.

Enrolling through a virtual design, the prospective study's participants ranged in age from roughly 18 to 90 years and lived across roughly 23 United States geographic areas. In the prospective study, cohorts were assigned on the basis of participant-reported clinical history obtained from a screening survey and a study questionnaire. In the prospective study, whole blood, serum and a nasopharyngeal or oropharyngeal swab were collected from each participant by mobile phlebotomists. Over an approximately 2-month period, participants in the prospective study had the option of providing additional blood draws and questionnaires. Blood samples from the prospective study were shipped frozen or at room temperature prior to DNA extraction. At the junction V is shortened by 4 bases and J by 5 bases, with 15 bases in between. In the germline V gene (reference sequence), CDR1 corresponds to LGHDT and CDR2 to YNNKEL. The CDR3 runs 14 residues from the cysteine to the phenylalanine. Just CDR3 DNA is preserved here, 42 bases in frame from base 1.

The immunoSEQ Assay, a bias-controlled multiplex PCR, was used to amplify TCRbeta CDR3 regions from genomic DNA. The authors' analysis ran thus. The number of nucleated cells in each sample was estimated by amplification of reference gene primers within the assay. Sequence reads were collapsed and filtered to measure the absolute abundance of every unique TCRbeta CDR3 rearrangement. For each sample, productive Simpson clonality was calculated by taking the square root of Simpson's diversity index across productive rearrangements. Not all clones reach the TCRdb copy of this immuneACCESS table, which keeps in-frame sequences only. Checked studies attribute under half of the gap to unresolved V genes and leave the rest unexplained. V and J calls and clone size are given by that table; D and trimming were obtained from the DNA. This sample holds roughly 400,000 clones; approximately 88% were observed only once. The ten most abundant clones make up approximately 2.1% of the sample.

The paper as a whole reports these results and caveats: The amount of clinical and demographic metadata varied by source and participant and was provided uncurated.

Worth noting for this clone: Its antigen remains unidentified. No base-level quality is on record; no much larger clone is a single base apart.

The sequence came from a woman between 40 and 55 years old with acute COVID-19. Rearrangement joined TRBV3-1 (or the pseudogene TRBV3-2) to TRBJ2-7, and possibly TRBD1, on 5 matching bases. Sequenced: PBMCs or T cells enriched from blood (not recorded which). The DNA reads as follows: TGTGCCAGCAGCCCGTGGGTAGGGGAACACGAGCAGTACTTC. The translation is CASSPWVGEHEQYF.